The rows below give T cell receptor beta chains drawn from one sample of a study of tumor-infiltrating lymphocytes in oesophageal squamous cell carcinoma. From the PCR reads, TCRdb called clonotypes with MiXCR, one entry per CDR3 protein. Here the sample spans around 16,000 distinct CDR3 sequences, 50% being singletons. Sequencing used esophageal tumor tissue. These receptors were obtained from a male donor with esophageal squamous cell carcinoma. Both conserved end residues are part of each CDR3. D genes are given only for firm matches. Size tells how often a clone was seen (once, few, many) or the class of an expanded clone, and some rows leave it out.

J | size | D | V | CDR3 | DNA
TRBJ2-3 | - | TRBD1 | TRBV10-2 | CASSESRDRGQDTQYF | TGCGCCAGCAGTGAGTCGAGGGACAGGGGGCAAGATACGCAGTATTTT
TRBJ1-2 | - | - | TRBV6-7 | CASSYSMKGYGYTF | TGTGCCAGCAGTTACTCGATGAAGGGATATGGCTACACCTTC
TRBJ2-7 | - | - | TRBV5-8 | CASSLAGDRLSYEQYF | TGTGCCAGCAGCTTGGCGGGAGACAGGCTTTCCTACGAGCAGTACTTC
TRBJ2-7 | - | - | TRBV4-2 | CASSQDPGQGNEQYF | TGTGCCAGCAGCCAAGATCCCGGGCAGGGGAACGAGCAGTACTTC
TRBJ2-7 | - | - | TRBV28 | CASRAPYEQYF | TGTGCCAGCAGGGCCCCCTACGAGCAGTACTTC
TRBJ2-5 | - | - | TRBV6-6 | CASSLAPPRTETQYF | TGTGCCAGCAGTTTGGCCCCCCCACGTACAGAGACCCAGTACTTC
TRBJ2-1 | few | TRBD2 | TRBV7-2 | CASSLVGAGGRNEQFF | TGTGCCAGCAGCTTAGTCGGAGCGGGAGGAAGGAATGAGCAGTTCTTC
TRBJ2-1 | - | - | TRBV7-2 | CASSAVSSYNEQFF | TGTGCCAGCAGCGCGGTTAGCTCCTACAATGAGCAGTTCTTC
TRBJ2-2 | - | - | TRBV6-1 | CASSFWRSTGELFF | TGTGCCAGCAGTTTTTGGCGTAGCACCGGGGAGCTGTTTTTT
TRBJ2-6 | few | - | TRBV12-3/TRBV12-4 | CASRDSGANVLTF | TGTGCCAGCAGGGACTCTGGGGCCAACGTCCTGACTTTC
TRBJ2-1 | - | TRBD2 | TRBV7-2 | CASSSTSGSPYEQFF | TGTGCCAGCAGCTCTACTAGCGGGAGTCCCTACGAGCAGTTCTTC
TRBJ2-7 | medium-sized | - | TRBV7-2 | CASSPTLSEQYF | TGTGCCAGCAGCCCCACACTCTCCGAGCAGTACTTC
TRBJ2-5 | once | - | TRBV7-6 | CASSLRDSRGRAVLRF | -
TRBJ2-3 | - | TRBD2 | TRBV28 | CASSFLSTSGGFYLTDTQYF | TGTGCCAGCAGTTTCCTGTCCACTAGCGGGGGCTTTTATCTCACAGATACGCAGTATTTT
TRBJ2-7 | many | TRBD2 | TRBV6-2/TRBV6-3 | CASSRTSGIEQYF | TGTGCCAGCAGCCGGACTAGCGGGATCGAGCAGTACTTC
TRBJ2-1 | - | - | TRBV7-6 | CASSFGGRNEQFF | TGTGCCAGCAGCTTTGGTGGCAGGAATGAGCAGTTCTTC
TRBJ2-1 | - | - | TRBV6-4 | CASSYGNEQFF | TGTGCCAGCAGTTACGGTAATGAGCAGTTCTTC
TRBJ2-7 | few | - | TRBV20-1 | CSARFAATYEQYF | TGCAGTGCTAGGTTCGCGGCGACCTACGAGCAGTACTTC
TRBJ2-7 | - | - | TRBV11-2 | CASSPSRGSYNEQYF | TGTGCCAGCAGCCCCTCGCGGGGTTCATACAATGAGCAGTACTTC
TRBJ2-5 | few | TRBD1 | TRBV7-3 | CASSIGTATETQYF | TGTGCCAGCAGCATCGGGACAGCCACCGAGACCCAGTACTTC
TRBJ2-1 | - | TRBD2 | TRBV4-2 | CASSQDGTSGSYEQFF | TGTGCCAGCAGCCAAGATGGGACTAGCGGCTCCTACGAGCAGTTCTTC
TRBJ2-1 | - | TRBD1 | TRBV7-8 | CASSLIPGQANEQFF | TGTGCCAGCAGCCTAATACCGGGACAGGCGAATGAGCAGTTCTTC
TRBJ2-1 | - | TRBD2 | TRBV7-6 | CASSLAQPGGASGSYNEQFF | TGTGCCAGCAGCTTAGCGCAACCGGGGGGGGCAAGCGGATCCTACAATGAGCAGTTCTTC
TRBJ2-2 | many | - | TRBV11-2 | CASRGPNTGELFF | TGTGCCAGCAGGGGGCCGAACACCGGGGAGCTGTTTTTT
TRBJ2-7 | - | TRBD1 | TRBV7-2 | CASSTYRGSDEQYF | TGTGCCAGCAGCACATACAGGGGCTCGGACGAGCAGTACTTC
TRBJ2-1 | - | TRBD2 | TRBV12-3/TRBV12-4 | CASSAPGTSGSSSSYNEQFF | TGTGCCAGCAGTGCACCCGGGACTAGCGGGTCCTCTAGCTCCTACAATGAGCAGTTCTTC
TRBJ1-4 | - | - | TRBV6-1 | CASTEAVF | TGTGCCAGCACTGAAGCCGTTTTT
TRBJ2-7 | many | - | TRBV10-1 | CATAPSASIDYEQYF | TGCGCCACCGCTCCGTCGGCTAGCATTGACTACGAGCAGTACTTC
TRBJ1-1 | - | - | TRBV7-2 | CASSVPTGLTEAFF | TGTGCCAGCAGCGTACCCACAGGGTTGACTGAAGCTTTCTTT
TRBJ2-5 | - | - | TRBV10-1 | CASSDRWARLATEAFF | TGCGCCAGCAGTGACCGCTGGGCCCGCCTGGCTACTGAAGCTTTCTTC
TRBJ2-7 | many | - | TRBV12-3/TRBV12-4 | CASSLWGVNEQYF | TGTGCCAGCAGTTTATGGGGGGTCAATGAGCAGTACTTC
TRBJ2-2 | - | TRBD1 | TRBV11-2 | CASSMGQGAGELFF | TGTGCCAGCAGCATGGGACAGGGGGCCGGGGAGCTGTTTTTT
TRBJ2-3 | - | - | TRBV7-3 | CASSLNQYTGELYF | TGTGCCAGCAGCTTAAACCAGTACACCGGGGAGCTGTATTTT
TRBJ2-5 | medium-sized | - | TRBV6-1 | CASRFGGRSETQYF | TGTGCCAGCCGATTCGGGGGGCGAAGTGAGACCCAGTACTTC
TRBJ2-3 | - | TRBD1 | TRBV7-3 | CASSSFRGTGVDTQYF | TGTGCCAGCAGCTCATTCCGAGGGACAGGGGTAGATACGCAGTATTTT
TRBJ1-1 | many | - | TRBV19 | CASSMWEEDTEAFF | TGTGCCAGTAGTATGTGGGAGGAGGACACTGAAGCTTTCTTT
TRBJ2-6 | medium-sized | - | TRBV5-1 | CASSLEQVANVLTF | TGCGCCAGCAGCTTGGAACAGGTGGCCAACGTCCTGACTTTC
TRBJ2-1 | many | - | TRBV4-1 | CASSQANRPGDEQFF | TGCGCCAGCAGCCAAGCAAACAGGCCGGGGGATGAGCAGTTCTTC
TRBJ2-7 | many | - | TRBV6-1 | CASSQGAAYEQYF | TGTGCCAGCAGCCAGGGAGCAGCCTACGAGCAGTACTTC
TRBJ1-4 | medium-sized | - | TRBV6-1 | CASSELTGATNEKLFF | TGTGCCAGCAGTGAACTGACAGGCGCAACTAATGAAAAACTGTTTTTT
TRBJ2-7 | - | TRBD1 | TRBV6-2/TRBV6-3 | CASSATRDSYEQYF | TGTGCCAGCAGTGCTACCCGGGACAGCTACGAGCAGTACTTC